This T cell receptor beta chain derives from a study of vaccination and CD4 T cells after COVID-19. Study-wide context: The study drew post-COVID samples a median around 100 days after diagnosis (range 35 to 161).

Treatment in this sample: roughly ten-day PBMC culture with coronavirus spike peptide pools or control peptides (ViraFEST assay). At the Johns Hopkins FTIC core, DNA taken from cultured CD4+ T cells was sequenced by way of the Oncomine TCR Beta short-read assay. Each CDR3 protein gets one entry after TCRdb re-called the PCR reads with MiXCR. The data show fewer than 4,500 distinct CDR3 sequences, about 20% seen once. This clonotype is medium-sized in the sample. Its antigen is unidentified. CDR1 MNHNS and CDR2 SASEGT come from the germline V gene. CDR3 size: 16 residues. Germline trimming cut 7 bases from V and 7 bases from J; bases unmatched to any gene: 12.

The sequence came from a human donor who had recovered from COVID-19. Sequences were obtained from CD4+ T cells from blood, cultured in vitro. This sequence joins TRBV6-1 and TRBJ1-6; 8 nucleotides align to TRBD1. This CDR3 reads CASTENGQGGNSPLHF. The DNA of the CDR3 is TGTGCCAGCACAGAAAATGGACAGGGAGGGAATTCACCCCTCCACTTT.